This passage covers 28 T cell receptor beta chains from one sample sequenced in a study of molecular identifiers for immune sequencing clone quantification. TCRdb independently ran MiXCR on the PCR reads; one entry per CDR3 protein. The sample has about 500,000 distinct CDR3 sequences, roughly a fifth seen once. Sequencing was performed on naive CD8+ T cells from blood, with Jurkat cell RNA spiked in. Subset specified: FACS-sorted CD8+CD4-CCR7+CD45RA+ naive T cells. The receptor set was obtained from a human donor in good health. Some libraries in this study had Jurkat cell RNA spiked in.

A remark on this clonotype: This may stem from a read error, because a much larger clone lies one nucleotide away. The chain is built from TRBV7-8 and TRBJ1-4, with a weak D call TRBD1 (6 bases). V was pared by 5 bases and J by 11 bases, with 18 bases between. This CDR3 spans 14 amino acids. The germline V gene encodes CDR1 SGHVS and CDR2 FQNEAQ. CDR3 amino acids: CASSPPDGGLKLFF. CDR3 coding DNA: TGTGCCAGCAGCCCGCCGGACGGGGGGCTGAAACTGTTTTTT.

There are many counts of this clonotype. The chain links TRBV30 to TRBJ1-1; D uncertain. Germline CDR1 is GTSNPN and CDR2 is SVGIG (reference sequence). V dropped 0 bases and J dropped 0 bases, with 5 bases sitting between them. There are 13 residues in the CDR3. The CDR3 sequence: CAWSVVLNTEAFF. CDR3 sequence (DNA): TGTGCCTGGAGTGTAGTGCTGAACACTGAAGCTTTCTTT. The full variable domain, in which reference TRBV30 and TRBJ1-1 provide the parts outside the CDR3, is SQTIHQWPATLVQPVGSPLSLECTVEGTSNPNLYWYRQAAGRGLQLLFYSVGIGQISSEVPQNLSASRPQDRQFILSSKKLLLSDSGFYLCAWSVVLNTEAFFGQGTRLTVV.

The table lists this clonotype with a few counts. The chain uses TRBV7-9 and TRBJ2-7; 8 nucleotides match TRBD1. The germline V gene encodes CDR1 SEHNR and CDR2 FQNEAQ (reference sequence). This CDR3 has 19 residues. Trimming at V came to 0 bases and at J to 4 bases, leaving 17 bases not matched to a gene. In nucleotides, the CDR3 is TGTGCCAGCAGCTTAGCGCGGGGACAGGCACTGGTAAACGATTACGAGCAGTACTTC. Its protein product is CASSLARGQALVNDYEQYF. The full variable domain, rest sourced from reference TRBV7-9 and TRBJ2-7, is DTGVSQNPRHKITKRGQNVTFRCDPISEHNRLYWYRQTLGQGPEFLTYFQNEAQLEKSRLLSDRFSAERPKGSFSTLEIQRTEQGDSAMYLCASSLARGQALVNDYEQYFGPGTRLTVT.

Concerning this clonotype: A much larger clone sits a single nucleotide away, making a read error possible. This chain uses TRBV4-3 with TRBJ2-7; tentatively, D is TRBD1 or TRBD2 (5 bases each). The CDR3 sequence is 14 residues long. Trimming left V 4 bases short and J 3 bases short, with 13 bases between. Germline CDR1 LGHNA, CDR2 YSLEER. DNA for the CDR3: TGCGCCAGCAGCCGAGATAGAGGGGTCTACGAGCAGTACTTC. This codes for CASSRDRGVYEQYF.

This clonotype came up many times. The chain uses TRBV19 and TRBJ1-5; D is possibly TRBD1 (5 bases). This CDR3 comprises 15 residues. Germline V gives CDR1 LNHDA, CDR2 SQIVND (reference sequence). CDR3 DNA: TGTGCTTCGTTACCAGGGACGGCCAGCAATCAGCCCCAGCATTTT. Amino acid sequence: CASLPGTASNQPQHF.

This clonotype was observed many times. The CDR3 bases are TGTGCCTGGAGTGTAGGGGGCGGCACAGATACGCAGTATTTT. This codes for CAWSVGGGTDTQYF. The chain uses TRBV30 and TRBJ2-3, with TRBD1 matching over 7 bases. The germline V gene has CDR1 GTSNPN and CDR2 SVGIG (reference sequence). Germline trimming cut 0 bases from V and 1 base from J; bases unmatched to any gene: 1. The length of the CDR3 is 14 residues.

This clonotype was observed a few times. The chain couples TRBV19 to TRBJ2-5; 10 bases align to TRBD2. Germline CDR1 and CDR2: LNHDA and SQIVND (reference sequence). This CDR3 comprises 15 residues. J was trimmed by 0 bases and V by 5 bases; bases with no gene match: 3. CDR3 DNA sequence: TGTGCCAGTAGTGCTAGCGGGGGTAACCAAGAGACCCAGTACTTC. Residues: CASSASGGNQETQYF.

This clonotype was picked up many times. CDR3 sequence reads: CASSLGRGSTDTQYF. Written as DNA, the CDR3 is TGTGCCAGCAGCTTGGGGCGGGGCAGCACAGATACGCAGTATTTT. The chain couples TRBV5-6 to TRBJ2-3, with D maybe TRBD2 (6 bases). Trimming took off 0 bases at V and 0 bases at J, with 8 bases between the two ends. CDR3 size: 15 residues. Germline assignment: CDR1 SGHDT and CDR2 YYEEEE. Together with reference TRBV5-6 and TRBJ2-3, the CDR3 gives the full variable domain: DAGVTQSPTHLIKTRGQQVTLRCSPKSGHDTVSWYQQALGQGPQFIFQYYEEEERQRGNFPDRFSGHQFPNYSSELNVNALLLGDSALYLCASSLGRGSTDTQYFGPGTRLTVL.

This clonotype appeared many times. The chain recombines TRBV6-5 with TRBJ2-5, with a tentative D call TRBD2 (5 bases). Germline V gene lookup returns CDR1 MNHEY and CDR2 SVGAGI. The CDR3 consists of 13 residues. Trimming took off 8 bases at V and 2 bases at J, with 12 bases between the two ends. The CDR3 sequence: CASSGDGQETQYF. In nucleotides, the CDR3 is TGTGCCAGCTCCGGGGATGGGCAAGAGACCCAGTACTTC.

This clonotype showed up many times. This chain links TRBV6-5 with TRBJ2-7; 7 positions agree with TRBD1. V gave up 8 bases and J gave up 3 bases; unmatched junction bases: 7. Germline assignment: CDR1 MNHEY and CDR2 SVGAGI. This CDR3 comprises 13 residues. The CDR3 loop reads CASQRDSLYEQYF. CDR3 nucleotides: TGTGCCAGCCAACGGGACAGCCTCTACGAGCAGTACTTC.

Many counts were recorded for this clonotype. The chain uses TRBV24-1 and TRBJ2-3; D perhaps matches TRBD1 (6 bases). Per germline, CDR1 KGHDR and CDR2 SFDVKD. The germline V and J ends were trimmed by 9 bases and 1 base, with 13 bases remaining between them. This CDR3 spans 14 amino acids. As DNA, the CDR3 is TGTGCCACCGCTCAGGGGCCTGGCACAGATACGCAGTATTTT. This encodes CATAQGPGTDTQYF.

V is TRBV7-9 and J is TRBJ1-1; unclear D gene. With 7 bases removed from V and 4 bases from J, the gap between germline ends came to 16 bases. From germline, CDR1 is SEHNR and CDR2 FQNEAQ (reference sequence). The length of the CDR3 is 14 residues. CDR3 loop: CASTHAWSGTEAFF. CDR3 in DNA: TGTGCCAGCACCCATGCTTGGAGCGGCACTGAAGCTTTCTTT.

In this sample, this clonotype turned up a few times. This sequence joins TRBV6-5 and TRBJ2-5; 7 nucleotides align to TRBD2. The CDR3 has 15 residues. The junction had 10 bases not matched to a gene; V was cut back by 5 bases and J by 4 bases. Germline V gene data show CDR1 as MNHEY and CDR2 as SVGAGI. This CDR3 reads CASSTLAVGRETQYF. The CDR3 DNA reads as TGTGCCAGCAGTACCCTAGCGGTCGGGCGAGAGACCCAGTACTTC.

This chain connects TRBV5-4 to TRBJ2-1; 9 nucleotides match TRBD2. CDR1 is SGHNT and CDR2 is YYREEE in the germline V gene (reference sequence). This CDR3 has 18 residues. V gave up 6 bases and J gave up 10 bases; unmatched junction bases: 23. This chain's CDR3 is CASTRGGTGLASWGEQFF. The CDR3 DNA reads TGTGCCAGCACCCGAGGGGGTACGGGACTAGCATCGTGGGGGGAGCAGTTCTTC.

This clonotype has a handful of counts. This chain joins TRBV27 and TRBJ1-2; TRBD1 aligns across 8 bases. V dropped 4 bases and J dropped 3; count of bases not matched to a gene: 7. The CDR3 runs to 15 residues. The germline CDR1 and CDR2 sequences are MNHEY and SMNVEV (reference sequence). For the CDR3, the DNA is TGTGCCAGCAGTTCGGTCGCAGGGGGCGACTATGGCTACACCTTC. It is translated as CASSSVAGGDYGYTF.

Written as DNA, the CDR3 is TGTGCCACCAGTGATGGGGTCACTGAAGCTTTCTTT. Encoded protein: CATSDGVTEAFF. V is TRBV24-1 and J is TRBJ1-1; no firm D call. Trimming took 3 bases from V and 4 from J, leaving 5 bases between them. This CDR3 has 12 residues. Per the germline V gene, CDR1 is KGHDR and CDR2 is SFDVKD.

This chain links TRBV24-1 with TRBJ2-3; 9 positions agree with TRBD2. Germline V gene sequence: CDR1 KGHDR, CDR2 SFDVKD. There are 16 residues in the CDR3. V gave up 4 bases and J gave up 0 bases; unmatched junction bases: 4. Written as DNA, the CDR3 is TGTGCCACCAGTGAAGCGGGGGGTCGGAGCACAGATACGCAGTATTTT. Encoded protein: CATSEAGGRSTDTQYF.

This clonotype was observed many times. The rearrangement links TRBV14 to TRBJ2-3; either TRBD1 or TRBD2 may fit D (7 bases each). Germline CDR1 and CDR2: SGHDN and FVKESK. CDR3 length: 18 amino acids. V lost 3 bases and J 4 bases, leaving 23 bases between the germline ends. The CDR3 nucleotides read TGTGCCAGCAGCCAGACCGACAGGGAGGGTTTGTCGGCAGATACGCAGTATTTT. This translates into CASSQTDREGLSADTQYF. The variable domain in full, with the rest retrieved from reference TRBV14 and TRBJ2-3, is EAGVTQFPSHSVIEKGQTVTLRCDPISGHDNLYWYRRVMGKEIKFLLHFVKESKQDESGMPNNRFLAERTGGTYSTLKVQPAELEDSGVYFCASSQTDREGLSADTQYFGPGTRLTVL.

With respect to this clonotype: This sequence may be a read error, since a much larger clone differs from it by one base. The V call is TRBV6-2 or TRBV6-3, the J call TRBJ2-1; the D call may be TRBD1 or TRBD2 (5 bases each). V was pared by 7 bases and J by 5 bases, with 12 bases between. Germline CDR1 is MNHEY and CDR2 is SVGEGT. This CDR3 has 13 amino acids. CDR3 DNA: TGTGCCAGCACCGAGGGGCAGAACAATGAGCAGTTCTTC. Its protein product is CASTEGQNNEQFF.

This clonotype was seen a handful of times. The chain combines TRBV12-3 or TRBV12-4 with TRBJ2-2, with 15 positions matching TRBD2. J gave up 4 bases and V 7 bases, and 16 bases lay outside the gene matches. The length of the CDR3 is 20 residues. The CDR3 nucleotides read TGTGCCAGCACTCTTCCCGGACTAGCGGGGGGGCCGGGATCCACCGGGGAGCTGTTTTTT. Translated: CASTLPGLAGGPGSTGELFF.

The chain carries TRBV28 and TRBJ2-5; 8 nucleotides line up with TRBD2. The germline V gene encodes CDR1 MDHEN and CDR2 SYDVKM. The CDR3 is 16 residues long. J lost 5 bases, V lost 7 bases, and 15 bases had no gene match. The CDR3, as DNA: TGTGCCAGCACCCCTGAGGAGCGGGAGTTAGCGGAGACCCAGTACTTC. It encodes CASTPEERELAETQYF.

This clonotype was counted at least ten times. The chain has TRBV6-4 and TRBJ2-3, with D perhaps given as TRBD1 or TRBD2 (5 bases each). V dropped 0 bases and J dropped 4 bases, with 11 bases sitting between them. The CDR3 spans 15 residues. Germline lookup yields CDR1 MRHNA and CDR2 SNTAGT. The CDR3, as DNA: TGTGCCAGCAGTGACTCGGGGCTAGCCGCAGATACGCAGTATTTT. It yields the protein CASSDSGLAADTQYF.

The sample holds a few counts of this clonotype. The genes are TRBV18 and TRBJ1-5, with D possibly TRBD1 on 6 matching bases. Germline V gene lookup returns CDR1 KGHSH and CDR2 LQKENI. CDR3 length: 15 residues. V lost 2 bases and J lost 2, with 10 bases in between. CDR3 region: CASSPTQGGNQPQHF. Written as DNA, the CDR3 is TGTGCCAGCTCACCAACACAGGGTGGCAATCAGCCCCAGCATTTT.

This clonotype was counted a few times. The chain's CDR3 is CSARDVVNYSNQPQHF. CDR3 sequence (DNA): TGCAGTGCTAGAGATGTAGTCAATTATAGCAATCAGCCCCAGCATTTT. The V gene is TRBV20-1, the J gene TRBJ1-5; D remains ambiguous. V dropped 0 bases and J dropped 0 bases, with 12 bases sitting between them. Germline-derived CDR1 and CDR2 are DFQATT and SNEGSKA (reference sequence). The CDR3 covers 16 residues.

This clonotype was observed many times. V and J are TRBV27 and TRBJ2-7, with D possibly matching TRBD2 (5 bases). From germline, CDR1 is MNHEY and CDR2 SMNVEV (reference sequence). The CDR3 is 12 amino acids. The V end lost 6 bases, the J end lost 4 bases, and 10 bases lay between the germline ends. The CDR3 region has the DNA TGTGCCAGCAGCCCGACGGGATACGAGCAGTACTTC. As protein: CASSPTGYEQYF.

This clonotype was found a few times. The chain joins TRBV20-1 to TRBJ1-1; D is possibly TRBD1 (6 bases). The V gene's germline CDR1 is DFQATT and CDR2 SNEGSKA (reference sequence). CDR3 length: 15 amino acids. Trimming took 4 bases from V and 5 from J, leaving 20 bases between them. CDR3 in amino acids: CSAIGGGAIRTEAFF. The CDR3 DNA is TGCAGTGCTATAGGGGGGGGGGCGATTAGGACTGAAGCTTTCTTT.

V usage is TRBV30 and J usage is TRBJ2-3; unclear D gene. This CDR3 has 13 amino acids. Germline V CDR1 and CDR2: GTSNPN, SVGIG (reference sequence). Trimming left V 4 bases short and J 0 bases short, with 8 bases between. CDR3 sequence: CAWNPWSTDTQYF. The DNA of the CDR3 is TGTGCCTGGAATCCGTGGAGCACAGATACGCAGTATTTT.

The chain joins TRBV4-2 to TRBJ2-6; the D is unclear. Germline V gene lookup returns CDR1 LGHNA and CDR2 YNFKEQ. Between the trimmed V and J ends, which lost 1 base and 2 bases, there was a span of 15 bases. This CDR3 spans 18 amino acids. In nucleotides, the CDR3 is TGTGCCAGCAGCCAAGTCCTATTAAGTCGGGCTGGGGCCAACGTCCTGACTTTC. Its translation: CASSQVLLSRAGANVLTF.